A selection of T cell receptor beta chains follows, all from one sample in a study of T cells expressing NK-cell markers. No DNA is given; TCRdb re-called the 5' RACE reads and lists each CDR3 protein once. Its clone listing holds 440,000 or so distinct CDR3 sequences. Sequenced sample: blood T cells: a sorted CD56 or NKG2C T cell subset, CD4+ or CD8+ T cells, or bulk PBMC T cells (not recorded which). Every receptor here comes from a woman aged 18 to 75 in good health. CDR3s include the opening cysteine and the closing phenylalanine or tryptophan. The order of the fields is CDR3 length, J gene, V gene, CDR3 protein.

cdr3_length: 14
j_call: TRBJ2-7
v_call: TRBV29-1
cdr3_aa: CSVDTGASSYEQYF

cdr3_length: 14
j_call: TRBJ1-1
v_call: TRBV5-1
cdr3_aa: CASSLAGTLLEAFF

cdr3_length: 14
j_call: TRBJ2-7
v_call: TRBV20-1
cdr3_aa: CSASATGDSYEQYF

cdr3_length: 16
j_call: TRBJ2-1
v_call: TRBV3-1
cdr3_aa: CASSHLGGTKNNEQFF

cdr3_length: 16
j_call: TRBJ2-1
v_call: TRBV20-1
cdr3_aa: CSASLRTSGPLSEQFF

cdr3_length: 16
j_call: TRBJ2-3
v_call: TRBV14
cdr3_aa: CASSQGRWDPTDTQYF

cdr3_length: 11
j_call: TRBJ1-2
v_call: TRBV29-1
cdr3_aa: CSAALQGGYTF

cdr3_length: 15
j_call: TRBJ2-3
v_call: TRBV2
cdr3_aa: CASRETPRETDTQYF

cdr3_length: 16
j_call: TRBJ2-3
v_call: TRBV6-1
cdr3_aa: CASSHRTSGGTDTQYF

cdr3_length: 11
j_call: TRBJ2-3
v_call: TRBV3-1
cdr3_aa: CASSQARTQYF

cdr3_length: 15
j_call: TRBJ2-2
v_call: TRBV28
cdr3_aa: CASRPGHPNTGELFF

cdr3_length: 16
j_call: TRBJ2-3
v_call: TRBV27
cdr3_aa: CASSTYSGMSTDTQYF

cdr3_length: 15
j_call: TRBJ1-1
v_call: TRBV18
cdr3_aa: CASSPLQLTGVEAFF

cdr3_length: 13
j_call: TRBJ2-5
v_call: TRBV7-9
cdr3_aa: CASRLADKETQYF

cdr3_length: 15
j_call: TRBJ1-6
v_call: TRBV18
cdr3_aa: CASSPWTGVDSPLHF

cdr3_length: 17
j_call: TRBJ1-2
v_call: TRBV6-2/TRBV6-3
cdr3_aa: CASSPGHYLRTNYGYTF

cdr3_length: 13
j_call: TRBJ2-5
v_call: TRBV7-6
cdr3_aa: CASSSDTRGTQYF

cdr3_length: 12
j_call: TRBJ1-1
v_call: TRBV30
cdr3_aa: CAWSATGGEAFF

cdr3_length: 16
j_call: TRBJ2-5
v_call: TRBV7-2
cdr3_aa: CASSLAGLLTQETQYF

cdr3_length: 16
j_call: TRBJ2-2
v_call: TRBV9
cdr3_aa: CASSVEGGANTGELFF

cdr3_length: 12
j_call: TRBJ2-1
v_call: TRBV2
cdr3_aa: CASNLAEDEQFF

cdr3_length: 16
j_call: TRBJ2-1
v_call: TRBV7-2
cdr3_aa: CASSIGAGVSYNEQFF

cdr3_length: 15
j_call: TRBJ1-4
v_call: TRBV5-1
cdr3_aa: CASSWAAATNEKLFF

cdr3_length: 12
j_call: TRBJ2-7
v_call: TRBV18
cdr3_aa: CASSPTGHEQYF

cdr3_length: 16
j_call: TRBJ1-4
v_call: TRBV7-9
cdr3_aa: CASSRLDGAANEKLFF

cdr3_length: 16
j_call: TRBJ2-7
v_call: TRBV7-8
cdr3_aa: CASSLAFSPETYEQYF

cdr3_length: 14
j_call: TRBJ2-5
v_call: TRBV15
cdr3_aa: CATSIGGGEETQYF

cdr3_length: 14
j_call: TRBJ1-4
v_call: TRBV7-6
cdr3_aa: CASSLKSLDEKLFF

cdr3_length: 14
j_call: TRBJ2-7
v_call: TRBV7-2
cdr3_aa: CASSYTGTAYEQYF

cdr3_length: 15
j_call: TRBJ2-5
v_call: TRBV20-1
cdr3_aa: CSASPGTGAGETQYF

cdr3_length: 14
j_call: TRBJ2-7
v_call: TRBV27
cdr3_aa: CASSHGGASYEQYF

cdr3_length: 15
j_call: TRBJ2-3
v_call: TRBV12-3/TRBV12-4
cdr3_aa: CASSPSDGRPDTQYF

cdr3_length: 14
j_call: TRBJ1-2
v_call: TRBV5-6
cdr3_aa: CASSLNRGANGYTF

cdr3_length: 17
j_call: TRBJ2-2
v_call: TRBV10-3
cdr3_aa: CAISGGGAPEMTGELFF

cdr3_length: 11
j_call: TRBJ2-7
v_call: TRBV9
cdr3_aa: CASSSTAEQYF

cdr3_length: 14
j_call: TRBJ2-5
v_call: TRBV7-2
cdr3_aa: CASSSDRGSETQYF